The 26 T cell receptor beta chains below all came from one sample that was sequenced in a study of cytomegalovirus exposure and HLA in healthy donors. Both 60 Vbeta primers and 13 Jbeta primers went into the PCR. Assay used: immunoSEQ multiplex PCR; TCRdb lists only in-frame clones, some missing. Altogether under 80,000 clones are present, 55% to 80% being singletons, with the ten largest covering roughly 2.1%. Sample: PBMCs. These TCRs come from a woman in her twenties or thirties in good health and CMV-seronegative.

This chain uses TRBV28 with TRBJ1-5; D is unclear. Trimming removed 1 base at V and 3 bases at J, with 10 bases between. The CDR3 length is 15 residues. Germline values: CDR1 MDHEN, CDR2 SYDVKM. CDR3 in amino acids: CASSLSGGANQPQHF. CDR3 bases: TGTGCCAGCAGTTTATCCGGTGGAGCCAATCAGCCCCAGCATTTT.

The chain employs TRBV5-6 and TRBJ2-7; no clear D gene. Germline V gene lookup returns CDR1 SGHDT and CDR2 YYEEEE. The CDR3 is 12 residues long. Between the trimmed V and J ends, which lost 2 bases and 2 bases, there was a span of 5 bases. The CDR3 protein is CASSFRTYEQYF. CDR3 bases: TGTGCCAGCAGCTTCAGGACCTACGAGCAGTACTTC.

The chain has TRBV27 and TRBJ1-4; D may be TRBD1 (5 bases). The V and J ends lost 5 bases and 4 bases respectively, with 17 bases between them. The CDR3 has 16 residues. Per the germline V gene, CDR1 is MNHEY and CDR2 is SMNVEV (reference sequence). The CDR3 protein is CASSPTARTFNEKLFF. The CDR3 bases are TGTGCCAGCAGTCCGACAGCCCGAACCTTTAATGAAAAACTGTTTTTT.

The chain couples TRBV6-5 to TRBJ1-1, with TRBD1 matching over 10 bases. Per the germline V gene, CDR1 is MNHEY and CDR2 is SVGAGI. Unmatched junction bases numbered 4, after V lost 2 bases and J lost 4 bases. This CDR3 is 15 amino acids long. DNA of the CDR3: TGTGCCAGCAGTTACAGACAGGGGGCGCCCACTGAAGCTTTCTTT. Translated, it gives CASSYRQGAPTEAFF.

V usage is TRBV28 and J usage is TRBJ2-1; TRBD2 agrees at 11 bases. CDR3 size: 17 residues. J was trimmed by 7 bases and V by 5 bases; bases with no gene match: 13. CDR1 is MDHEN and CDR2 is SYDVKM in the germline V gene. The CDR3 DNA follows: TGTGCCAGCAGTACGCGACTAGCGGGGTCGGCGGGGAATGAGCAGTTCTTC. Amino acid sequence: CASSTRLAGSAGNEQFF. The full variable domain, in which reference TRBV28 and TRBJ2-1 provide the parts outside the CDR3, is DVKVTQSSRYLVKRTGEKVFLECVQDMDHENMFWYRQDPGLGLRLIYFSYDVKMKEKGDIPEGYSVSREKKERFSLILESASTNQTSMYLCASSTRLAGSAGNEQFFGPGTRLTVL.

This clone came up a few times. This chain uses TRBV4-2 with TRBJ2-7; possibly TRBD1 for D (8 bases). Per germline, CDR1 LGHNA and CDR2 YNFKEQ. The CDR3 spans 15 residues. V lost 1 base to trimming and J lost 9 bases, with 19 bases between them. The CDR3 loop reads CASSQGTGRVMLQYF. Here the CDR3 DNA reads TGTGCCAGCAGCCAAGGGACAGGGAGGGTTATGCTGCAGTACTTC.

There are a few counts of this clone. J is TRBJ1-2 and V is TRBV2; D gene ambiguous. This CDR3 contains 13 residues. Germline loops: CDR1 SNHLY, CDR2 FYNNEI. V gave up 8 bases and J gave up 4 bases, with 14 bases separating them. This CDR3 reads CASARDTTYGYTF. The CDR3 DNA is TGTGCCAGCGCGCGGGATACCACCTATGGCTACACCTTC.

In its sample, this clone was seen a few times. The chain has TRBV6-5 and TRBJ2-3; 9 positions agree with TRBD2. Germline CDR1 MNHEY, CDR2 SVGAGI. The CDR3 has 15 amino acids. V lost 10 bases and J lost 0; bases outside the gene matches: 8. CDR3 in amino acids: CATAFLAGSTDTQYF. CDR3 coding DNA: TGTGCCACCGCGTTCCTAGCGGGGAGCACAGATACGCAGTATTTT.

To note about this clone: Other nucleotide sequences from this sample produce the same CDR3. The CDR3 loop reads CASSIEQSAYEQYF. The CDR3 DNA reads TGTGCCAGTAGCATAGAACAGTCGGCCTACGAGCAGTACTTC. V and J are TRBV7-8 and TRBJ2-7; no clear D. The CDR3 length is 14 residues. Germline CDR1 and CDR2: SGHVS and FQNEAQ. Trimming cost V 9 bases and J 2 bases, with 17 bases left between them.

This clone was seen more than once but under ten times. The chain links TRBV18 to TRBJ1-4; the D is unclear. CDR3 length: 13 residues. Between the trimmed V and J ends, which lost 6 bases and 5 bases, there was a span of 10 bases. Germline V lookup: CDR1 KGHSH, CDR2 LQKENI. In nucleotides, the CDR3 is TGTGCCAGCTCTCCCGGGAAAAATGAAAAACTGTTTTTT. Translation gives CASSPGKNEKLFF.

Notes on this clone: At one end, the junction sequence differs from germline, possibly due to a read error. The chain combines TRBV6-6 with TRBJ1-6, with 9 positions matching TRBD1. This CDR3 comprises 11 residues. The germline CDR1 and CDR2 sequences are MNHNY and SVGAGI (reference sequence). This CDR3 is CASSTGGQGRF. The CDR3 bases are TGTGCCAGCAGCACGGGGGGACAGGGAAGGTTC.

The chain uses TRBV7-3 and TRBJ2-1; weak D call: TRBD2 (6 bases). V lost 5 bases and J 4 bases, leaving 12 bases between the germline ends. This CDR3 has 14 amino acids. Germline CDR1 reads SGHTA; CDR2 reads FQGTGA. The CDR3 DNA reads as TGTGCCAGCAGCCGACGGGGGTCATACAATGAGCAGTTCTTC. Translating gives CASSRRGSYNEQFF.

The chain carries TRBV6-4 and TRBJ2-7, with TRBD1 matching over 8 bases. Germline V gene sequence: CDR1 MRHNA, CDR2 SNTAGT. Losses at the gene ends were 7 bases for V and 2 bases for J; bases not matched to a gene: 7. There are 14 residues in the CDR3. The CDR3 loop reads CASKFGTGPYEQYF. The CDR3 region has the DNA TGTGCCAGCAAGTTTGGGACAGGACCCTACGAGCAGTACTTC.

The rearrangement links TRBV18 to TRBJ2-7; D possibly corresponds to TRBD1 (5 bases). Germline V lookup: CDR1 KGHSH, CDR2 LQKENI. Trimming left V 5 bases short and J 7 bases short, with 12 bases between. This CDR3 has 12 amino acids. CDR3 region: CASSGSGFEQYF. As DNA, the CDR3 is TGTGCCAGCTCAGGATCAGGGTTTGAGCAGTACTTC.

This rearrangement joins TRBV19 to TRBJ2-1; 7 bases are shared with TRBD2. V lost 0 bases to trimming and J lost 7 bases; unmatched junction nucleotides: 12. This CDR3 has 17 amino acids. Germline V lookup: CDR1 LNHDA, CDR2 SQIVND (reference sequence). The CDR3, as DNA: TGTGCCAGTAGTATAGATCCCCCTTGGGGGGGAACTAATGAGCAGTTCTTC. It specifies CASSIDPPWGGTNEQFF.

The rearrangement joins TRBV6-5 to TRBJ1-4; TRBD1 matches 7 bases. The CDR3 runs to 14 residues. V dropped 10 bases and J dropped 6; count of bases not matched to a gene: 11. Germline V gives CDR1 MNHEY, CDR2 SVGAGI. This CDR3 is CAIRGTDQDEKLFF. CDR3 bases: TGTGCCATCAGGGGGACAGACCAGGATGAAAAACTGTTTTTT.

This rearrangement joins TRBV11-2 to TRBJ1-1, with D maybe TRBD1 (6 bases). From germline, CDR1 is SGHAT and CDR2 FQNNGV. Trimming pared 3 bases from V and 5 bases from J, leaving 13 bases between. This CDR3 contains 14 residues. The CDR3 sequence is CASSFAGAETEAFF. As DNA, the CDR3 is TGTGCCAGCAGCTTCGCGGGGGCTGAGACTGAAGCTTTCTTT.

This chain links TRBV9 with TRBJ1-1; no reliable D call. From germline, CDR1 is SGDLS and CDR2 YYNGEE. V lost 4 bases to trimming and J lost 1 base, with 8 bases between them. The CDR3 is 13 residues long. CDR3 residues: CASSFSGNTEAFF. The CDR3 DNA is TGTGCCAGCAGCTTCTCGGGGAACACTGAAGCTTTCTTT. Supplemented by reference TRBV9 and TRBJ1-1, the full variable domain reads DSGVTQTPKHLITATGQRVTLRCSPRSGDLSVYWYQQSLDQGLQFLIQYYNGEERAKGNILERFSAQQFPDLHSELNLSSLELGDSALYFCASSFSGNTEAFFGQGTRLTVV.

J is TRBJ2-7 and V is TRBV5-6; 8 bases are shared with TRBD1. With V trimmed by 3 bases and J by 3 bases, 5 bases remained unmatched. This CDR3 contains 14 residues. The germline V gene encodes CDR1 SGHDT and CDR2 YYEEEE. CDR3 in DNA: TGTGCCAGCAGCTCGACAGGGGACCTCTACGAGCAGTACTTC. It is translated as CASSSTGDLYEQYF.

This chain joins TRBV4-3 and TRBJ2-3, with D uncertain. The ends were cut back, 0 bases at V and 0 bases at J, with 10 bases in the middle. This CDR3 spans 16 amino acids. Germline V CDR1 and CDR2: LGHNA, YSLEER. CDR3: CASSQDLPGSTDTQYF. The CDR3 region has the DNA TGCGCCAGCAGCCAAGATCTACCGGGTAGCACAGATACGCAGTATTTT.

This CDR3 is CASSLGQTDTQYF. The DNA of the CDR3 is TGTGCCAGCAGCTTAGGGCAGACAGATACGCAGTATTTT. The chain employs TRBV7-9 and TRBJ2-3; D is ambiguous. The germline V gene has CDR1 SEHNR and CDR2 FQNEAQ (reference sequence). V dropped 1 base and J dropped 3 bases, with 5 bases sitting between them. The CDR3 totals 13 residues.

By share, this clone counts as medium-sized. The gene calls are TRBV19 and TRBJ1-1; D not certain. This CDR3 has 12 residues. CDR1 and CDR2 (germline): LNHDA, SQIVND (reference sequence). Trimming removed 6 bases at V and 1 base at J, with 6 bases between. Here the CDR3 reads CASRYKNTEAFF. The CDR3, as DNA: TGTGCCAGTAGATACAAGAACACTGAAGCTTTCTTT.

V is TRBV7-9 and J is TRBJ1-2; D not resolved. Germline V gene data show CDR1 as SEHNR and CDR2 as FQNEAQ (reference sequence). V was pared by 1 base and J by 4 bases, with 10 bases between. The CDR3 runs 14 residues. CDR3 sequence reads: CASSLGGLVYGYTF. The CDR3 DNA is TGTGCCAGCAGCTTAGGCGGGCTCGTCTATGGCTACACCTTC.

J is TRBJ2-1 and V is TRBV30; TRBD2 agrees at 12 bases. The germline CDR1 and CDR2 sequences are GTSNPN and SVGIG (reference sequence). The length of the CDR3 is 17 residues. Trimming removed 2 bases from V and 6 bases from J; junction bases left unmatched: 11. The DNA for the CDR3 is TGTGCCTGGAGTCTAGCGGGGGGGCCGGTAGGAATCAATGAGCAGTTCTTC. Its protein is CAWSLAGGPVGINEQFF.

The gene calls are TRBV2 and TRBJ1-5; D is ambiguous. Germline-derived CDR1 and CDR2 are SNHLY and FYNNEI. V lost 6 bases to trimming and J lost 1 base, with 4 bases between them. This CDR3 is 12 amino acids long. CDR3 sequence (DNA): TGTGCCAGCAGCCAAAGCAATCAGCCCCAGCATTTT. Amino acids: CASSQSNQPQHF.

The V call is TRBV6-4, the J call TRBJ1-3, with D hard to call. The length of the CDR3 is 20 residues. V was clipped by 0 bases and J by 0 bases, with 21 bases between them. The germline CDR1 and CDR2 sequences are MRHNA and SNTAGT. CDR3 amino acids: CASSDSGVGERGYSGNTIYF. CDR3 DNA: TGTGCCAGCAGTGACTCCGGGGTGGGAGAGAGAGGTTACTCTGGAAACACCATATATTTT.